Following are 5 T cell receptor beta chains from one sample sequenced in a study of vaccination effects on CD4 cells after COVID-19. Profiled with immunoSEQ multiplex PCR; TCRdb holds only in-frame clones, not every one. The sample includes roughly 50,000 clones, just under 80% of them seen just once. These receptors lack a known antigen. Pools of viral peptides were used by the ViraFEST assay to expand antigen-specific CD4+ T cells ahead of sequencing. Following a roughly 9-day culture, CD4+ T cells were purified. Neither prior SARS-CoV-2 infection nor positive nucleocapsid antibodies were present in the vaccine recipients. The specimen was CD4+ T cells from PBMCs cultured with HCoV-OC43 spike peptides, collected before COVID-19 vaccination. The subset was: HCoV-OC43 spike overlapping peptide pool stimulation. Receptors were obtained from a human donor who received a COVID-19 vaccine.

The rearrangement uses TRBV20-1 and TRBJ1-1, with D maybe TRBD1 (6 bases). V was cut by 7 bases and J by 6 bases, with 9 bases left in between. Germline values: CDR1 DFQATT, CDR2 SNEGSKA (reference sequence). This CDR3 region has 10 residues. The CDR3 DNA reads TGCAGTGACAGGGACGCTGAAGCTTTCTTT. Translated, it gives CSDRDAEAFF.

The chain carries TRBV30 and TRBJ2-2; weak D call: TRBD2 (6 bases). Trimming stripped 0 bases from V and 3 bases from J, with 8 bases between. This CDR3 has 14 residues. The germline V gene has CDR1 GTSNPN and CDR2 SVGIG (reference sequence). CDR3 sequence (DNA): TGTGCCTGGAGTGTATGGGGGGACACCGGGGAGCTGTTTTTT. Translation gives CAWSVWGDTGELFF.

The chain is built from TRBV30 and TRBJ1-1; no clear D. Looked up from germline, CDR1 is GTSNPN and CDR2 is SVGIG (reference sequence). V was trimmed by 0 bases and J by 0 bases, leaving 11 bases between them. The length of the CDR3 is 15 residues. The chain's CDR3 is CAWSVLYSLNTEAFF. The CDR3 bases are TGTGCCTGGAGTGTACTTTACAGCCTGAACACTGAAGCTTTCTTT.

This chain links TRBV29-1 with TRBJ2-3; TRBD1 might be the D (6 bases). V was pared by 4 bases and J by 0 bases, with 11 bases between. This CDR3 region has 14 residues. From germline, CDR1 is SQVTM and CDR2 ANQGSEA. CDR3 bases: TGCAGCGTTGTGGGCAGGGGAAGCACAGATACGCAGTATTTT. This translates into CSVVGRGSTDTQYF.

Notes on this clone: Other nucleotide sequences from this sample produce the same CDR3. The chain has TRBV5-1 and TRBJ2-3; 7 bases fit TRBD1. V shed 0 bases, J shed 5 bases, and the junction held 0 bases outside the gene matches. Germline V gene sequence: CDR1 SGHRS, CDR2 YFSETQ. CDR3 length: 13 amino acids. For the CDR3, the DNA is TGCGCCAGCAGCTTGGCAGGGGGAGATACGCAGTATTTT. Residues: CASSLAGGDTQYF.